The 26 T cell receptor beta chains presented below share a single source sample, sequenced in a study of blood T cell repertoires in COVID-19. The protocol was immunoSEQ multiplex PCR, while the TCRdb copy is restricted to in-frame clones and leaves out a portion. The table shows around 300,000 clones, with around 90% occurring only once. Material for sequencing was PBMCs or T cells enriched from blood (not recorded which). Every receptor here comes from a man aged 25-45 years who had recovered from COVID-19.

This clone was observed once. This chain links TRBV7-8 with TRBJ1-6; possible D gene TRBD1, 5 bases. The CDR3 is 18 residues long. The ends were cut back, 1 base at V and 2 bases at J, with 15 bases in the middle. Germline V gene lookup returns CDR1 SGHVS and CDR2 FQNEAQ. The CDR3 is CASSLVYRPRTYNSPLHF. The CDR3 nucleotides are TGTGCCAGCAGCTTAGTTTACAGGCCTAGGACCTATAATTCACCCCTCCACTTT.

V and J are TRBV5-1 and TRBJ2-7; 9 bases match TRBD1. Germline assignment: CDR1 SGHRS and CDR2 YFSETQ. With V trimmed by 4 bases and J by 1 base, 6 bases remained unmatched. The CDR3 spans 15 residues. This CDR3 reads CASSPAGTGSYEQYF. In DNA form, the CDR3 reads TGCGCCAGCAGCCCAGCCGGGACAGGGTCCTACGAGCAGTACTTC.

In nucleotides, the CDR3 is TGCGCCAGCAGCCTGTCTATGGCAGATACGCAGTATTTT. It encodes CASSLSMADTQYF. The V gene is TRBV5-1, the J gene TRBJ2-3; no reliable D call. Germline V gives CDR1 SGHRS, CDR2 YFSETQ. Trimming left V 4 bases short and J 4 bases short, with 10 bases between. The CDR3 is made up of 13 amino acids.

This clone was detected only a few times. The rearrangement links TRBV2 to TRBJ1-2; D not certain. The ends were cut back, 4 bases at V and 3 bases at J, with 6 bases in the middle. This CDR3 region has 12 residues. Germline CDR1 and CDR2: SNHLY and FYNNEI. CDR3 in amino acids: CASSAQDYGYTF. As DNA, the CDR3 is TGTGCCAGCAGTGCACAAGACTATGGCTACACCTTC.

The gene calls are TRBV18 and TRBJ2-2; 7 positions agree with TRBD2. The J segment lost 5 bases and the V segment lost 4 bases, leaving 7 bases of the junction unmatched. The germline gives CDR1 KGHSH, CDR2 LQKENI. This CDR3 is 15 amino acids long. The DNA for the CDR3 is TGTGCCAGCTCACTAAGGACTAGTCCGACCGGGGAGCTGTTTTTT. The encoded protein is CASSLRTSPTGELFF.

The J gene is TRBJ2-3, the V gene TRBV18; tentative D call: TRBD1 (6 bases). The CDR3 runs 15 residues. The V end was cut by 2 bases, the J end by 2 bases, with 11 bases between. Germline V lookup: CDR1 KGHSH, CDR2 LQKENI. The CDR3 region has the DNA TGTGCCAGCTCACCAATTACAGGGCACACAGATACGCAGTATTTT. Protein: CASSPITGHTDTQYF. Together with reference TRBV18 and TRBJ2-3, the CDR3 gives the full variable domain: NAGVMQNPRHLVRRRGQEARLRCSPMKGHSHVYWYRQLPEEGLKFMVYLQKENIIDESGMPKERFSAEFPKEGPSILRIQQVVRGDSAAYFCASSPITGHTDTQYFGPGTRLTVL.

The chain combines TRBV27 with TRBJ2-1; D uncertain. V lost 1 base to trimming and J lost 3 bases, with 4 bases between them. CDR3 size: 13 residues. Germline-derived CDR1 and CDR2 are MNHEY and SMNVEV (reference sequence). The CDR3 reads CASSLYGYNEQFF. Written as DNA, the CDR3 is TGTGCCAGCAGTTTATACGGCTACAATGAGCAGTTCTTC.

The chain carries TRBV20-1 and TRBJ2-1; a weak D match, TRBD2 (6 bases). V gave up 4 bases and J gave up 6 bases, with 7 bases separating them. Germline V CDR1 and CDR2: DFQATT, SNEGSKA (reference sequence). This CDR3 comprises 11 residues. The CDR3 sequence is CSATTSNEQFF. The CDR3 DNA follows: TGCAGTGCTACGACTAGCAATGAGCAGTTCTTC.

CDR3 amino acids: CASSLFRVSNYGYTF. For the CDR3, the DNA is TGTGCCAGCAGTTTATTTCGTGTATCGAACTATGGCTACACCTTC. The rearrangement links TRBV28 to TRBJ1-2; no clear D. The V gene lost 1 base and the J gene lost 2 bases, with 11 bases spanning the gap. This CDR3 spans 15 amino acids. Germline values: CDR1 MDHEN, CDR2 SYDVKM.

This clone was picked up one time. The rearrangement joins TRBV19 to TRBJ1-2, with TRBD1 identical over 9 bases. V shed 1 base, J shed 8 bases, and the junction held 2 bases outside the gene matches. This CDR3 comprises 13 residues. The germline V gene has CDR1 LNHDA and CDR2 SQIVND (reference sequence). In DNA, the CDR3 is TGTGCCAGTAGTATAGGGACAGGGGTCGGCTACACCTTC. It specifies CASSIGTGVGYTF.

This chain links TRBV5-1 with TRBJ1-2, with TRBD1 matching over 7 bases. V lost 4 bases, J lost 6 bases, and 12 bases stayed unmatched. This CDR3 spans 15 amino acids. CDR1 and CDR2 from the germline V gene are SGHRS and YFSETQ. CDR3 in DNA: TGCGCCAGCAGCCCCTCGGGTTGGCAGGGGGATGGCTACACCTTC. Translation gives CASSPSGWQGDGYTF.

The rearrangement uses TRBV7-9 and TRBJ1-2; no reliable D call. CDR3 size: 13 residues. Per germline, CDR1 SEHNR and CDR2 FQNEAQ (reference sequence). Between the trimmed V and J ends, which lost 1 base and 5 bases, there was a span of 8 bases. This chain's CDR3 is CASSLDSFYGYTF. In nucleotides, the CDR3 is TGTGCCAGCAGCTTAGACTCCTTTTATGGCTACACCTTC.

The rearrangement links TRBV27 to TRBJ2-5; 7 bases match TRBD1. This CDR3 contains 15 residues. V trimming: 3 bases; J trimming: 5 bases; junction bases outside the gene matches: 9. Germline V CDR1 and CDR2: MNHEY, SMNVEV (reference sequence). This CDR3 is CASSFGTDAIETQYF. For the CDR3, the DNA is TGTGCCAGCAGTTTCGGGACAGATGCGATTGAGACCCAGTACTTC.

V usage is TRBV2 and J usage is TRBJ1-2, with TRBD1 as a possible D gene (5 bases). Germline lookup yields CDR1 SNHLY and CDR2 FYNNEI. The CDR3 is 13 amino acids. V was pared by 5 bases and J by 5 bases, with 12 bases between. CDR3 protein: CASSLETEYGYTF. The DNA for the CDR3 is TGTGCCAGCAGTTTAGAGACAGAATATGGCTACACCTTC. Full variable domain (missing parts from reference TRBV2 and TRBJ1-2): EPEVTQTPSHQVTQMGQEVILRCVPISNHLYFYWYRQILGQKVEFLVSFYNNEISEKSEIFDDQFSVERPDGSNFTLKIRSTKLEDSAMYFCASSLETEYGYTFGSGTRLTVV.

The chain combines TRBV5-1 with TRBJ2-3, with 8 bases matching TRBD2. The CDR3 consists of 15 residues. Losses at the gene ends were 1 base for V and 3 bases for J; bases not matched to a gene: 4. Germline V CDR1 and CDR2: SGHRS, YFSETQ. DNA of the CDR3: TGCGCCAGCAGCTTGTGGGGCGGGGGGACAGATACGCAGTATTTT. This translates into CASSLWGGGTDTQYF.

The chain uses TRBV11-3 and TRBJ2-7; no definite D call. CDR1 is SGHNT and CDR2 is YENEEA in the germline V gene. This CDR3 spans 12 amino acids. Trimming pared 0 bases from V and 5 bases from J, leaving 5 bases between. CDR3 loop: CASSLDGDEQYF. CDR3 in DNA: TGTGCCAGCAGCTTAGATGGAGACGAGCAGTACTTC.

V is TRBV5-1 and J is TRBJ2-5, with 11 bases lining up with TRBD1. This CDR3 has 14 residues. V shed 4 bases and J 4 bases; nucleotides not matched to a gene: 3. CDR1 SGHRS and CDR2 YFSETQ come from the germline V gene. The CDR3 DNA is TGCGCCAGCAGCCCCGGGACAGGGGGAGAGACCCAGTACTTC. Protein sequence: CASSPGTGGETQYF.

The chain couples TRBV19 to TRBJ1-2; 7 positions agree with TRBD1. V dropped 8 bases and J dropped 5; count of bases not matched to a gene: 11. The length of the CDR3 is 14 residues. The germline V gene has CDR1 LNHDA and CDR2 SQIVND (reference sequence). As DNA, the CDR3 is TGTGCCAGTCGTCCCGGACAGGAGGGATATGGCTACACCTTC. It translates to CASRPGQEGYGYTF.

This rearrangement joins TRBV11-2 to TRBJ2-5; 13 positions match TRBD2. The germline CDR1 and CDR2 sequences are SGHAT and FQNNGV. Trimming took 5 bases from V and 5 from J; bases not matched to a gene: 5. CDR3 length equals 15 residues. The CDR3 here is CASSPGTSGTETQYF. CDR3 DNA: TGTGCCAGCAGCCCCGGGACTAGCGGGACGGAGACCCAGTACTTC.

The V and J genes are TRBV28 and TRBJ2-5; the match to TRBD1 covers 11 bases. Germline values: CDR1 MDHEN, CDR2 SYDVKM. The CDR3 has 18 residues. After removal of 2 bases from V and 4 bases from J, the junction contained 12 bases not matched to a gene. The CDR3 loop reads CASSLPTGQGAFRETQYF. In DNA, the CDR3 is TGTGCCAGCAGTTTACCGACTGGACAGGGGGCTTTCCGAGAGACCCAGTACTTC.

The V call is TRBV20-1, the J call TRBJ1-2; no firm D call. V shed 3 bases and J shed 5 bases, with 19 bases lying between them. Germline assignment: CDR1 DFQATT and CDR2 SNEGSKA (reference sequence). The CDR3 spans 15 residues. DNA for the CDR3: TGCAGTGCTAGTCGTGGTCAATCGGGAGATTATGGCTACACCTTC. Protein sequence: CSASRGQSGDYGYTF.

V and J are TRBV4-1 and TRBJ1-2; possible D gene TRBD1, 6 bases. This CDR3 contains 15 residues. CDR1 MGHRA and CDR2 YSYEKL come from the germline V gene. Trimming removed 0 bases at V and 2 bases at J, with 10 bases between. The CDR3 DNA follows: TGCGCCAGCAGCCAAGATCCCAGGGGAAACTATGGCTACACCTTC. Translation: CASSQDPRGNYGYTF.

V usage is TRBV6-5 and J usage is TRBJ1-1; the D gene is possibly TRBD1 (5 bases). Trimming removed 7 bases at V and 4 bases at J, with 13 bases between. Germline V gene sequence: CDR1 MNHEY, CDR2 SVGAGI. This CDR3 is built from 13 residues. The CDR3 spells CASNRGVGTEAFF. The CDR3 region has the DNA TGTGCCAGCAATCGGGGGGTAGGCACTGAAGCTTTCTTT.

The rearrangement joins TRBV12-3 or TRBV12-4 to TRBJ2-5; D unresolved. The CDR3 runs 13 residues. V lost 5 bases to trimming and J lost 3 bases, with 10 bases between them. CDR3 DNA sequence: TGTGCCAGCAGTGTAAACAGTAAAGAGACCCAGTACTTC. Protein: CASSVNSKETQYF.

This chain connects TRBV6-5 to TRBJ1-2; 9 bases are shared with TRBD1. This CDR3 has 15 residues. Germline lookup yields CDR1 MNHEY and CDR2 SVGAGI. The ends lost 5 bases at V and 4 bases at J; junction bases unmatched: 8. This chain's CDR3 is CASSPYRGQGYGYTF. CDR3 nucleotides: TGTGCCAGCAGTCCATACAGGGGGCAGGGCTATGGCTACACCTTC.

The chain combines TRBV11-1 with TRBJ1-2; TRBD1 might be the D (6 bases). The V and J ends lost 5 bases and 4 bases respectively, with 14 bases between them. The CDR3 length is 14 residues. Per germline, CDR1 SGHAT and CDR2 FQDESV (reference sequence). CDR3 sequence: CASSPRGAPYGYTF. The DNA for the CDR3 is TGTGCCAGCAGCCCGCGGGGGGCTCCCTATGGCTACACCTTC.